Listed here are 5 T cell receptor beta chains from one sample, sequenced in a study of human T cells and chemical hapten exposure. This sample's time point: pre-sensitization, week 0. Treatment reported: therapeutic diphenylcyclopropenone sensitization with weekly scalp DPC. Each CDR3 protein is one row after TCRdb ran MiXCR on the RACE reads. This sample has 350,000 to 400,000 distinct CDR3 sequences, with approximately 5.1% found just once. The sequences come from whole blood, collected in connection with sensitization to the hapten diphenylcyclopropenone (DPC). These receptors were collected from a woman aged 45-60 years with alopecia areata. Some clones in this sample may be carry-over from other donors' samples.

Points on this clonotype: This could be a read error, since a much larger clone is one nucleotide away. In nucleotides, the CDR3 is TGCAGCTGTAAAGGGGGGAATGTAGCTTTCTTT. It encodes CSCKGGNVAFF. The V gene is TRBV29-1, the J gene TRBJ1-1; D perhaps matches TRBD1 (6 bases). Germline V gene data show CDR1 as SQVTM and CDR2 as ANQGSEA. V lost 8 bases, J lost 10 bases, and 17 bases lay in between. This CDR3 spans 11 amino acids.

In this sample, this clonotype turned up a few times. Here the CDR3 reads CSARDRQGIYEQYF. The CDR3 DNA reads as TGCAGTGCTAGAGATAGGCAGGGTATTTACGAGCAGTACTTC. V and J are TRBV20-1 and TRBJ2-7; perhaps TRBD1 as D (5 bases). V was clipped by 0 bases and J by 4 bases, with 13 bases between them. CDR1 DFQATT and CDR2 SNEGSKA come from the germline V gene (reference sequence). CDR3 size: 14 residues.

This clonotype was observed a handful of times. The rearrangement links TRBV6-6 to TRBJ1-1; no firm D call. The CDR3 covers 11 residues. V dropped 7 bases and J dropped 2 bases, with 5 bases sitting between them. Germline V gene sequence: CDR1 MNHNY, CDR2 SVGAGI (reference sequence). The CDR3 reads CASITNTEAFF. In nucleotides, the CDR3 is TGTGCCAGCATCACAAACACTGAAGCTTTCTTT.

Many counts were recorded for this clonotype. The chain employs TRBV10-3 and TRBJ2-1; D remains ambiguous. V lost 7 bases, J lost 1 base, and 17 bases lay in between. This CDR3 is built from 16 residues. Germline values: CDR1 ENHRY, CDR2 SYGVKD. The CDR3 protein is CAITAIAPASYNEQFF. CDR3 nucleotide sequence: TGTGCCATCACCGCCATCGCCCCCGCGTCCTACAATGAGCAGTTCTTC.

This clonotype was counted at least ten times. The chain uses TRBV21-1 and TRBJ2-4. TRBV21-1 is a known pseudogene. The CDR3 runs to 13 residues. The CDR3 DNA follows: TGTGCCAGCAGACTCATACGGGAAAACATTCAGTACTTC. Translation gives CASRLIRENIQYF.